This is a list of T cell receptor beta chains from one sample in a study of blood T cell repertoires in COVID-19. Produced via immunoSEQ multiplex PCR; TCRdb's table is partial and in-frame only. Of about 210,000 clones listed, about 81% are singletons. The sequencing sample was made of peripheral blood. The receptors shown here come from a woman between 65 and 79 years old with COVID-19, enrolled during active disease. Each CDR3 is given with its conserved first and last residue. D genes are given only for firm matches. Clone size is not always given. Where it is, it says once, few, many or a class for expanded clones.

clone_size,v_call,d_call,j_call,cdr3_nt,cdr3_aa
NA,TRBV4-3,TRBD2,TRBJ2-3,TGCGCCAGCAGAAGAAAGGTCGAGGCAGGATCCACTAGCGACACAGATACGCAGTATTTT,CASRRKVEAGSTSDTDTQYF
NA,TRBV18,NA,TRBJ2-2,TGTGCCAGCTCACCAGTTCATACGGGAGTGAACACCGGGGAGCTGTTTTTT,CASSPVHTGVNTGELFF
NA,TRBV19,NA,TRBJ1-1,TGTGCCAGTAGTAGGCAGGGAGGCACGGACACTGAAGCTTTCTTT,CASSRQGGTDTEAFF
once,TRBV3-1/TRBV3-2,TRBD1,TRBJ1-1,TGTGCCAGCAGACTTGGACAGGGGAGGAAGGATGCTTTCTTT,CASRLGQGRKDAFF
NA,TRBV5-6,NA,TRBJ2-1,TGTGCCAGCAGCTTGGGGGGTCTGGGGCTCTACAATGAGCAGTTCTTC,CASSLGGLGLYNEQFF
NA,TRBV28,NA,TRBJ1-5,TGTGCCAGCAGTTTATTTGGAGGAACAGTATATAGCAATCAGCCCCAGCATTTT,CASSLFGGTVYSNQPQHF
NA,TRBV24-1,TRBD2,TRBJ2-5,TGTGCCACCAGTGATACTCGCGGGAGAGAGACCCAGTACTTC,CATSDTRGRETQYF
few,TRBV2,TRBD2,TRBJ2-1,TGTGCCAGCAGTGAAATGAACGGACTAGAGGGTGAGCAGTTCTTC,CASSEMNGLEGEQFF
NA,TRBV2,TRBD1,TRBJ2-4,TGTGCCAGCAGTGACTCCGGACAGGGAAACATTCAGTACTTC,CASSDSGQGNIQYF
NA,TRBV14,NA,TRBJ1-4,TGTGCCAGCAGCCATAAACAGGGTTCGCAACTGTTTTTT,CASSHKQGSQLFF
NA,TRBV19,NA,TRBJ1-6,TGTGCCAGTAGTACAACAGGGACGACTGGGATTTCACCCCTCCACTTT,CASSTTGTTGISPLHF
few,TRBV19,TRBD1,TRBJ1-6,TGTGCCAGTAGGGACAGGTCGTATTCACCCCTCCACTTT,CASRDRSYSPLHF
NA,TRBV18,NA,TRBJ1-1,TGTGCCAGCTCAAAAGACACGATGAACACTGAAGCTTTCTTT,CASSKDTMNTEAFF
once,TRBV30,NA,TRBJ1-1,TGTGCCTGGAGTGTCCCCACCTTCGACAGAGAAGTAACTTTCTTT,CAWSVPTFDREVTFF
NA,TRBV28,TRBD1,TRBJ1-4,TGTGCCAGCAGATCCGGGACAGGGGGTGAAAAACTGTTTTTT,CASRSGTGGEKLFF
NA,TRBV28,TRBD2,TRBJ2-7,TGTGCCAGCGATGAGGGCGGGAGGAGCTCCTACGAGCAGTACTTC,CASDEGGRSSYEQYF
NA,TRBV5-1,NA,TRBJ2-5,TGCGCCAGCAGCTTGGCCTCCGGGGAGACCCAGTACTTC,CASSLASGETQYF
NA,TRBV6-5,TRBD1,TRBJ2-5,TGTGCCAGCAGTTACATCGGGACAGGGGTTGAAGAGACCCAGTACTTC,CASSYIGTGVEETQYF
NA,TRBV12-3/TRBV12-4,NA,TRBJ1-2,TGTGCCAGCAGTTTACCCCCACAGGGTGACACCTTC,CASSLPPQGDTF
NA,TRBV7-9,TRBD1,TRBJ1-5,TGTGCCAGCAGCCCTACAGGGGATTCCCACCAGCCCCAGCATTTT,CASSPTGDSHQPQHF
NA,TRBV4-3,NA,TRBJ2-2,TGCGCCAGCAGCCAAGCTACCTATTTGGGGGGGCCTAGCACCGGGGAGCTGTTTTTT,CASSQATYLGGPSTGELFF
NA,TRBV15,TRBD1,TRBJ2-1,TGTGCCACCCGTACCGGAGGGGGACAGGTGTACAATGAGCAGTTCTTC,CATRTGGGQVYNEQFF
once,TRBV5-5,TRBD1,TRBJ1-5,TGTGCCAGCAGCTTGGAACCTAGGGACAGAGCCCAGCATTTT,CASSLEPRDRAQHF
NA,TRBV10-2,NA,TRBJ2-4,TGCGCCAGCTCCCCTTCCACGGGGAGTAGGGCCAAAAACATTCAGTACTTC,CASSPSTGSRAKNIQYF
NA,TRBV19,NA,TRBJ1-4,TGTGCCAGTAGACCCCCAGGGACTAATGAAAAACTGTTTTTT,CASRPPGTNEKLFF
NA,TRBV30,NA,TRBJ2-4,TGTGCCTGGAGTGCCGACTACCCAGGGGAGCACATTCAGTACTTC,CAWSADYPGEHIQYF
NA,TRBV11-2,NA,TRBJ1-2,TGTGCCAGCAGCTTACAATCCTATGGCTACACCTTC,CASSLQSYGYTF
NA,TRBV6-4,TRBD1,TRBJ1-4,TGTGCCAGCAGTGACCATTTAATGGACAGGGGAGGTGAAAAACTGTTTTTT,CASSDHLMDRGGEKLFF
NA,TRBV3-1/TRBV3-2,NA,TRBJ2-1,TGTGCCAGCAGCACTTTGAGGGCGACCAATGAGCAGTTCTTC,CASSTLRATNEQFF
NA,TRBV18,TRBD1,TRBJ1-1,TGTGCCAGCTCACCACTAGCAGGGGGGAACACTGAAGCTTTCTTT,CASSPLAGGNTEAFF
NA,TRBV5-6,TRBD2,TRBJ2-3,TGTGCCAGCAGCTCGGAACCGGGACTAGCTAAGCGGGCGACAGATACGCAGTATTTT,CASSSEPGLAKRATDTQYF
NA,TRBV28,NA,TRBJ1-1,TGTGCCAGCAGTCCCGGGACACCCGCGAGGGCTTTCTTT,CASSPGTPARAFF
NA,TRBV11-2,TRBD1,TRBJ1-2,TGTGCCAGCAGCTCGACAGGGGGTTTATCAGGTGGCTACACCTTC,CASSSTGGLSGGYTF
NA,TRBV9,TRBD2,TRBJ2-5,TGTGCCAGCAGCGTAGGAGGCGGGAGTTTTCCAGAGACCCAGTACTTC,CASSVGGGSFPETQYF